Listed below are T cell receptor beta chains from one sample, sequenced in a study of blood T cells in healthy people across ages. TCRdb re-analysed the 5' RACE reads in MiXCR, keeping a single row per CDR3 protein. The data show over a million distinct CDR3 sequences, with roughly 60% seen just once and about 6.7% held by the top ten. Specimen: blood. The origin of the receptors is a man younger than 35 in good health. CDR3s include the opening cysteine and the closing phenylalanine or tryptophan. Each record gives: V gene, J gene, D gene, clone size, CDR3 protein, CDR3 DNA. D genes are given only for firm matches. Clone sizes are given selectively: once, few, many, or a class where the clone is expanded.

V: TRBV3-1; J: TRBJ2-5; D: -; size: -; CDR3: CASSQDVTGGGETQYF; DNA: TGTGCCAGCAGCCAAGATGTAACAGGGGGAGGGGAGACCCAGTACTTC
V: TRBV4-2; J: TRBJ2-5; D: -; size: -; CDR3: CASSLTKALEQYF; DNA: TGTGCCAGCAGCCTTACGAAGGCTCTTGAGCAGTACTTC
V: TRBV10-3; J: TRBJ2-5; D: -; size: few; CDR3: CAISESQGRQETQYF; DNA: TGTGCCATCAGTGAATCGCAGGGACGGCAAGAGACCCAGTACTTC
V: TRBV6-5; J: TRBJ2-7; D: -; size: -; CDR3: CASSYFAPGTFEQYF; DNA: TGTGCCAGCAGTTATTTCGCCCCCGGGACCTTCGAGCAGTACTTC
V: TRBV15; J: TRBJ2-3; D: TRBD1; size: -; CDR3: CATRDGTAITDTQYF; DNA: TGTGCCACCAGGGATGGGACAGCAATCACAGATACGCAGTATTTT
V: TRBV3-1; J: TRBJ2-3; D: -; size: -; CDR3: CASSLISGTGGEQYF; DNA: TGTGCCAGCAGCCTAATATCCGGGACCGGAGGGGAGCAGTATTTT
V: TRBV9; J: TRBJ1-6; D: TRBD1; size: -; CDR3: CASSPKPDRDSPLHF; DNA: TGTGCCAGCAGCCCAAAACCGGACAGGGACTCACCCCTCCACTTT
V: TRBV27; J: TRBJ2-7; D: -; size: -; CDR3: CASSPSGLFEQYF; DNA: TGTGCCAGCAGTCCGTCGGGACTCTTCGAGCAGTACTTC
V: TRBV27; J: TRBJ2-7; D: -; size: once; CDR3: CASSPLFAGAIYEQYF; DNA: TGTGCCAGCAGTCCCCTGTTTGCGGGGGCGATATACGAGCAGTACTTC
V: TRBV6-5; J: TRBJ1-5; D: -; size: -; CDR3: CASSLSGVRQPQHF; DNA: TGTGCCAGCAGCCTTTCGGGGGTTCGCCAGCCCCAGCATTTT
V: TRBV29-1; J: TRBJ2-1; D: -; size: -; CDR3: CSVVAGPACEQFF; DNA: TGCAGCGTTGTGGCAGGACCGGCGTGTGAGCAGTTCTTC
V: TRBV7-8; J: TRBJ1-4; D: -; size: -; CDR3: CASARDGRTNEKLFF; DNA: TGTGCCAGCGCGAGGGACGGACGGACTAATGAAAAACTGTTTTTT
V: TRBV7-8; J: TRBJ1-2; D: -; size: few; CDR3: CASSDVGGNYGYTF; DNA: TGTGCCAGCAGCGATGTTGGGGGGAACTATGGCTACACCTTC
V: TRBV7-8; J: TRBJ2-6; D: -; size: -; CDR3: CASSLEYVGVGANVLTF; DNA: TGTGCCAGCAGCTTAGAATACGTTGGGGTCGGGGCCAACGTCCTGACTTTC
V: TRBV7-2; J: TRBJ2-2; D: -; size: few; CDR3: CASSLRLGGTGELFF; DNA: TGTGCCAGCAGCTTACGCCTCGGCGGTACCGGGGAGCTGTTTTTT
V: TRBV24-1; J: TRBJ1-2; D: -; size: -; CDR3: CATVGPGAGCGYTF; DNA: TGTGCCACCGTCGGTCCAGGGGCTGGGTGTGGCTACACCTTC
V: TRBV10-3; J: TRBJ2-3; D: TRBD2; size: few; CDR3: CATIREVAGLATDTQYF; DNA: TGTGCCACCATTCGAGAAGTAGCGGGACTGGCGACAGATACGCAGTATTTT
V: TRBV5-1; J: TRBJ2-1; D: -; size: -; CDR3: CASFEGSRIWEQFF; DNA: TGCGCCAGCTTCGAAGGGAGTCGGATTTGGGAGCAGTTCTTC
V: TRBV20-1; J: TRBJ2-1; D: TRBD2; size: few; CDR3: CSAAASGRLNYNEQFF; DNA: TGCAGTGCTGCGGCTAGCGGGAGGTTAAACTACAATGAGCAGTTCTTC
V: TRBV6-6; J: TRBJ2-5; D: -; size: -; CDR3: CASRPKVHYLGETQYF; DNA: TGTGCCAGCAGACCCAAAGTGCACTACCTCGGGGAGACCCAGTACTTC
V: TRBV7-9; J: TRBJ2-3; D: -; size: few; CDR3: CASSRDTGLTDTQYF; DNA: TGTGCCAGCAGTCGGGACACCGGGCTCACAGATACGCAGTATTTT
V: TRBV6-2/TRBV6-3; J: TRBJ2-5; D: TRBD2; size: -; CDR3: CASRSGTRGLGETQYF; DNA: TGTGCCAGCAGATCCGGGACTAGAGGCCTGGGGGAGACCCAGTACTTC
V: TRBV10-3; J: TRBJ2-7; D: -; size: -; CDR3: CAISQDAYSYEQYF; DNA: TGTGCCATCAGTCAGGACGCATACTCCTACGAGCAGTACTTC
V: TRBV7-2; J: TRBJ2-3; D: -; size: -; CDR3: CASSLVGPDTDTQYF; DNA: TGTGCCAGCAGCTTAGTGGGGCCTGACACAGATACGCAGTATTTT
V: TRBV4-1; J: TRBJ2-7; D: -; size: -; CDR3: CASSQVPGGSYYEQYF; DNA: TGCGCCAGCAGCCAAGTCCCTGGGGGATCCTACTACGAGCAGTACTTC
V: TRBV12-3/TRBV12-4; J: TRBJ1-2; D: -; size: -; CDR3: CASSSPRSGYTF; DNA: TGTGCCAGCAGTTCCCCCAGGAGCGGCTACACCTTC
V: TRBV20-1; J: TRBJ2-3; D: -; size: few; CDR3: CSFQGRADTQYF; DNA: TGCAGTTTCCAGGGAAGGGCAGATACGCAGTATTTT
V: TRBV4-3; J: TRBJ1-2; D: -; size: few; CDR3: CASSQDRVGSYGYTF; DNA: TGCGCCAGCAGCCAAGATCGGGTTGGGTCGTATGGCTACACCTTC
V: TRBV27; J: TRBJ1-1; D: TRBD1; size: -; CDR3: CASSPQDRGFTEAFF; DNA: TGTGCCAGCAGTCCCCAGGACAGGGGGTTCACTGAAGCTTTCTTT
V: TRBV21-1; J: TRBJ1-5; D: -; size: -; CDR3: CASNPVEDTFQPQHF; DNA: TGTGCCAGCAATCCTGTGGAGGACACTTTTCAGCCCCAGCATTTT
V: TRBV6-4; J: TRBJ2-3; D: -; size: many; CDR3: CASSASTSLPDTQYF; DNA: TGTGCCAGCAGTGCCTCAACTAGTTTACCAGATACGCAGTATTTT
V: TRBV9; J: TRBJ2-5; D: -; size: -; CDR3: CASSVASGKTQYF; DNA: TGTGCCAGCAGCGTAGCTTCTGGGAAGACCCAGTACTTC
V: TRBV29-1; J: TRBJ2-7; D: TRBD1; size: -; CDR3: CSVEATGGDEQYF; DNA: TGCAGCGTTGAGGCGACAGGGGGGGATGAGCAGTACTTC
V: TRBV11-3; J: TRBJ2-3; D: TRBD1; size: -; CDR3: CASSLGTGSRGGTDTQYF; DNA: TGTGCCAGCAGCTTGGGGACAGGGTCGCGCGGGGGCACAGATACGCAGTATTTT
V: TRBV10-3; J: TRBJ1-2; D: TRBD1; size: few; CDR3: CAISDPGDRLGDGYTF; DNA: TGTGCCATCAGTGATCCTGGGGACAGGTTAGGGGATGGCTACACCTTC
V: TRBV29-1; J: TRBJ2-3; D: -; size: -; CDR3: CSVEGDYTDAQYF; DNA: TGCAGCGTTGAGGGAGACTACACAGATGCGCAGTATTTT
V: TRBV9; J: TRBJ2-7; D: TRBD1; size: few; CDR3: CASSVALGTGVYEQYF; DNA: TGTGCCAGCAGCGTAGCTTTGGGGACAGGGGTGTACGAGCAGTACTTC
V: TRBV4-2; J: TRBJ2-5; D: -; size: -; CDR3: CASSQDSTVGRGNIRRETQYF; DNA: TGTGCCAGCAGCCAAGATAGTACGGTGGGCAGGGGAAACATCAGGAGGGAGACCCAGTACTTC
V: TRBV10-3; J: TRBJ2-1; D: TRBD1; size: -; CDR3: CAISDPGTEQFF; DNA: TGTGCCATCAGTGATCCCGGGACAGAACAGTTCTTC
V: TRBV2; J: TRBJ2-7; D: -; size: -; CDR3: CASSDSAEQYF; DNA: TGTGCCAGCAGTGACTCAGCCGAGCAGTACTTC
V: TRBV5-6; J: TRBJ2-7; D: -; size: -; CDR3: CASSLGADAPYEQYF; DNA: TGTGCCAGCAGCTTGGGGGCCGACGCTCCCTACGAGCAGTACTTC
V: TRBV6-2/TRBV6-3; J: TRBJ1-2; D: -; size: -; CDR3: CASSGIANYGYTF; DNA: TGTGCCAGCAGCGGAATAGCTAACTATGGCTACACCTTC
V: TRBV20-1; J: TRBJ2-5; D: -; size: few; CDR3: CSARDPGWGIETQYF; DNA: TGCAGTGCTAGAGACCCCGGGTGGGGGATAGAGACCCAGTACTTC